This passage covers 6 T cell receptor beta chains from one sample sequenced in a study of identifying expanded T cells in peripheral blood (dated by TCRdb to the late 2010s). The receptor library was made with the immunoSEQ multiplex PCR assay. In TCRdb, the immuneACCESS table is reduced to in-frame sequences with V and J assigned. These tables do not hold every clone; where another copy was compared, an unresolved V gene accounts for under half, and the others remain unexplained. The sample table holds some 78,000 clones, of which around 89% were seen once. Of the sample, 15% to 20% falls within the top ten clones. The sample was blood. Source of these receptors: a person between 18 and 75 years old in good health.

The CDR3 DNA follows: TGTGCCAGCAGTTTGAGCAGGGGGCAAGAAAAACTGTTTTTT. The encoded protein is CASSLSRGQEKLFF. The chain uses TRBV27 and TRBJ1-4, with 8 bases that match TRBD1. Per the germline V gene, CDR1 is MNHEY and CDR2 is SMNVEV (reference sequence). V shed 3 bases, J shed 8 bases, and the junction held 5 bases outside the gene matches. The CDR3 covers 14 residues.

Here the CDR3 reads CASRRGEAEQFF. In DNA form, the CDR3 reads TGTGCCAGCAGACGGGGTGAAGCTGAGCAGTTCTTC. V is TRBV7-2 and J is TRBJ2-1, with a possible D match to TRBD2 (5 bases). The germline V gene has CDR1 SGHTA and CDR2 FQGNSA. The CDR3 is 12 residues long. V dropped 6 bases and J dropped 9 bases, with 12 bases sitting between them.

The chain uses TRBV29-1 and TRBJ2-5, with D perhaps TRBD2 (5 bases). The germline V and J ends were trimmed by 7 bases and 4 bases, with 16 bases remaining between them. The CDR3 contains 13 residues. Germline V lookup: CDR1 SQVTM, CDR2 ANQGSEA. CDR3 DNA: TGCAGCGGAAAGGGATCCGGAGGAGAGACCCAGTACTTC. Amino acid sequence: CSGKGSGGETQYF.

This clone was counted a few times. The chain joins TRBV6-5 to TRBJ1-6; D gene unclear. V lost 1 base and J 7 bases, leaving 11 bases between the germline ends. CDR1 MNHEY and CDR2 SVGAGI come from the germline V gene. The CDR3 totals 15 residues. CDR3 region: CASSYFRASNSPLHF. The CDR3 DNA sequence: TGTGCCAGCAGTTACTTCCGGGCTTCAAATTCACCCCTCCACTTT.

The chain has TRBV6-5 and TRBJ2-3; D gene uncertain. Per the germline V gene, CDR1 is MNHEY and CDR2 is SVGAGI. V lost 4 bases and J lost 4, with 6 bases in between. This CDR3 has 12 amino acids. Here the CDR3 reads CASSSQADTQYF. In nucleotides, the CDR3 is TGTGCCAGCAGTTCTCAGGCAGATACGCAGTATTTT.

This CDR3 is CASSYGSSSGNTIYF. In nucleotides, the CDR3 is TGTGCCAGCAGTTATGGCAGTTCCTCTGGAAACACCATATATTTT. J is TRBJ1-3 and V is TRBV6-5; D unclear. Germline CDR1 MNHEY, CDR2 SVGAGI. The CDR3 consists of 15 residues. V lost 3 bases to trimming and J lost 0 bases, with 9 bases between them.